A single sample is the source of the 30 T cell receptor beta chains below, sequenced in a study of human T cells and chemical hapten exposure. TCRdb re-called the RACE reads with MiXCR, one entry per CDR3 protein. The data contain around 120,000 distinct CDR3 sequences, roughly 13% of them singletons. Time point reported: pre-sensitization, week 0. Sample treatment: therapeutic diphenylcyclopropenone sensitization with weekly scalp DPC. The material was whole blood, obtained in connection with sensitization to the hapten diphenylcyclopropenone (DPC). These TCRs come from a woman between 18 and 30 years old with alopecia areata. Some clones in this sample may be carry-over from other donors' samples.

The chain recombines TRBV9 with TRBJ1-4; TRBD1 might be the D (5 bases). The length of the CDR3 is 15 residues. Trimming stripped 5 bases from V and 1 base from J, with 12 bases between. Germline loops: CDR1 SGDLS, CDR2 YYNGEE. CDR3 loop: CASSSGGGTNEKLFF. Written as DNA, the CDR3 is TGTGCCAGCAGTTCCGGGGGAGGAACTAATGAAAAACTGTTTTTT.

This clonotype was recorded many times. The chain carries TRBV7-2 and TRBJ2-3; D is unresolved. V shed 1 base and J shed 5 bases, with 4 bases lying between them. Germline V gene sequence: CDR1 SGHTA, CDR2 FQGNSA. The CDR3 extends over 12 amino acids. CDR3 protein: CASSLGVDTQYF. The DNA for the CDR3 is TGTGCCAGCAGCTTAGGCGTAGATACGCAGTATTTT.

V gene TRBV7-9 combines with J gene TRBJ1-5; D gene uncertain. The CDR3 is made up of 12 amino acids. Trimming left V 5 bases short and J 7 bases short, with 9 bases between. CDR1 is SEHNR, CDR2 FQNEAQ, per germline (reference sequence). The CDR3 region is CASSAAGQPQHF. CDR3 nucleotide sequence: TGTGCCAGCAGCGCCGCCGGACAGCCCCAGCATTTT.

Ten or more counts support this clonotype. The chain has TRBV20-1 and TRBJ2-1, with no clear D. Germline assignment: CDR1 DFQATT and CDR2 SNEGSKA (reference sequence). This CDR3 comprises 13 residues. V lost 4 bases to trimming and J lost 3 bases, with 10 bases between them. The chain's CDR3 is CSANRPVYNEQFF. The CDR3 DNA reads TGCAGTGCTAACAGACCCGTCTACAATGAGCAGTTCTTC.

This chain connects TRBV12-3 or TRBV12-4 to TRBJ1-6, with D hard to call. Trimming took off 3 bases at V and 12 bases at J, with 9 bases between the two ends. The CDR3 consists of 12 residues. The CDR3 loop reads CASSLGGGPLHF. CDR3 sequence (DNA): TGTGCCAGCAGTTTGGGTGGAGGACCCCTCCACTTT.

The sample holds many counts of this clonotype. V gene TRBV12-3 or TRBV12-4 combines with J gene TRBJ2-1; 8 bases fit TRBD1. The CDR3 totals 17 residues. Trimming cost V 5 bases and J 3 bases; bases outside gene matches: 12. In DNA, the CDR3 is TGTGCCAGCAGTGGGGGCACGGACAGGGCTTTCTACAATGAGCAGTTCTTC. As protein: CASSGGTDRAFYNEQFF.

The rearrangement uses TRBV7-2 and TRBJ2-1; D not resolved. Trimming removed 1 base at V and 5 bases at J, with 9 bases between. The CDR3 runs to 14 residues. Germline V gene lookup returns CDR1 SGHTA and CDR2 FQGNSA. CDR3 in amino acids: CASSLVYTNNEQFF. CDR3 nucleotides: TGTGCCAGCAGCTTAGTGTACACTAACAATGAGCAGTTCTTC.

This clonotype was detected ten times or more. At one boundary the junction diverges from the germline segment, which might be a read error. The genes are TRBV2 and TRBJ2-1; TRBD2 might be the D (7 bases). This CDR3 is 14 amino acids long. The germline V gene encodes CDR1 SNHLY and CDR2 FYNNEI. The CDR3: CASREGGAYNEQFF. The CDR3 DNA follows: TGTGCCAGCAGGGAAGGGGGGGCCTACAATGAGCAGTTCTTC.

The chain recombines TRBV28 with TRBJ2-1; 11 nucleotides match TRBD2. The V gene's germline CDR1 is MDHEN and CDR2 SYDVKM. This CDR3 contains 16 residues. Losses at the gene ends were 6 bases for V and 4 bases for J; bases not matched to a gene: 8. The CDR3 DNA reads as TGTGCCAGCAGCGGACGACTAGCGGGGAGTTACAATGAGCAGTTCTTC. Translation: CASSGRLAGSYNEQFF.

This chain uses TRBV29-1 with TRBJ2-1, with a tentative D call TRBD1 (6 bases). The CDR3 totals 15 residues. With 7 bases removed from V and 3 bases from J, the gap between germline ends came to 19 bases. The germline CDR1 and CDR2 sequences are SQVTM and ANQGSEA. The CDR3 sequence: CSGRTVRAVYNEQFF. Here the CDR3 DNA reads TGCAGCGGACGGACAGTCAGAGCGGTCTACAATGAGCAGTTCTTC.

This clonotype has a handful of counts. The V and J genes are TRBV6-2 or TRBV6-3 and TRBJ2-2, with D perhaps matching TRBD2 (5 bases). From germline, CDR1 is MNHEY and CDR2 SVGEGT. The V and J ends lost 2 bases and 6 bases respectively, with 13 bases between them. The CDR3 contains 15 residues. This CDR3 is CASSYDAGRAGELFF. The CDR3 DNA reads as TGTGCCAGCAGTTACGACGCGGGCCGGGCCGGGGAGCTGTTTTTT.

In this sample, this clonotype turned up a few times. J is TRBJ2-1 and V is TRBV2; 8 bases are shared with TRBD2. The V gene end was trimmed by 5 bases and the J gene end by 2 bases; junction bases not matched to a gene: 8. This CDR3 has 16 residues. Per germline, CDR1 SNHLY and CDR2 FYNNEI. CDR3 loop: CASSLAGLGTYNEQFF. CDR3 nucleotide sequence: TGTGCCAGCAGTTTAGCGGGACTAGGGACCTACAATGAGCAGTTCTTC.

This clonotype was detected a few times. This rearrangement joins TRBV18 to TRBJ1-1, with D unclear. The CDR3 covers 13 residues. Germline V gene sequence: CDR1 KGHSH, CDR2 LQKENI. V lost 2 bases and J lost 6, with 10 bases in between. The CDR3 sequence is CASSPFDGAEAFF. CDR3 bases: TGTGCCAGCTCACCATTTGATGGGGCTGAAGCTTTCTTT.

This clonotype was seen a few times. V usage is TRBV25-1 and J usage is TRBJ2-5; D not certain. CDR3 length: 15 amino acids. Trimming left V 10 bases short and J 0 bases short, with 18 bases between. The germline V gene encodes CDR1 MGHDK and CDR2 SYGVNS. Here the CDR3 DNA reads TGTGCCACCACCCCCGGCAGGCGGAACCAAGAGACCCAGTACTTC. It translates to CATTPGRRNQETQYF. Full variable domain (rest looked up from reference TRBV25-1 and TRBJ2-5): EADIYQTPRYLVIGTGKKITLECSQTMGHDKMYWYQQDPGMELHLIHYSYGVNSTEKGDLSSESTVSRIRTEHFPLTLESARPSHTSQYLCATTPGRRNQETQYFGPGTRLLVL.

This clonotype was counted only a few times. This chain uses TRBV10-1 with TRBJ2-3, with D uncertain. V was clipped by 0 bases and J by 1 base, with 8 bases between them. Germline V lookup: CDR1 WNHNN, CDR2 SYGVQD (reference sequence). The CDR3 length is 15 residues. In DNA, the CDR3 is TGCGCCAGCAGTGAGTCCGGTCGGGGCACAGATACGCAGTATTTT. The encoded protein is CASSESGRGTDTQYF.

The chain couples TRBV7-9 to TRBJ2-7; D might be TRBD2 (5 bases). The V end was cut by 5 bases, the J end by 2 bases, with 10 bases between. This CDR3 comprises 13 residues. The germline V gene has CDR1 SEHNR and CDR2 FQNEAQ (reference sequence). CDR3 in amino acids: CASSLKGAYEQYF. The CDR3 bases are TGTGCCAGCAGCCTAAAGGGAGCCTACGAGCAGTACTTC.

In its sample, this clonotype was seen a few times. The CDR3 protein is CASSYEGTQYF. Written as DNA, the CDR3 is TGTGCCAGCAGTTATGAGGGAACGCAGTATTTT. V gene TRBV6-5 combines with J gene TRBJ2-3, with D tentatively TRBD2 (5 bases). The germline gives CDR1 MNHEY, CDR2 SVGAGI. V lost 3 bases and J lost 9, with 7 bases in between. This CDR3 contains 11 residues.

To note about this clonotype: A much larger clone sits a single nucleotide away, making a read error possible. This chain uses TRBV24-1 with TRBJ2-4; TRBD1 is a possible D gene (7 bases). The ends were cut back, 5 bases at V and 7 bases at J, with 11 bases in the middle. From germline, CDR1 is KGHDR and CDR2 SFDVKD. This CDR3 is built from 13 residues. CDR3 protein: CATSAGGTNIQYF. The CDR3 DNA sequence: TGTGCCACCAGTGCAGGGGGGACGAACATTCAGTACTTC.

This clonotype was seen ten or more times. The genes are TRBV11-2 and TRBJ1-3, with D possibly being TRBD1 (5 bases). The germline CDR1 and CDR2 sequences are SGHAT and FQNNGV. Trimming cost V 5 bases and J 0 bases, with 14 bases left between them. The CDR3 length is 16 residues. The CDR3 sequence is CASSGDVSYSGNTIYF. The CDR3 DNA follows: TGTGCCAGCAGCGGGGACGTGTCCTACTCTGGAAACACCATATATTTT.

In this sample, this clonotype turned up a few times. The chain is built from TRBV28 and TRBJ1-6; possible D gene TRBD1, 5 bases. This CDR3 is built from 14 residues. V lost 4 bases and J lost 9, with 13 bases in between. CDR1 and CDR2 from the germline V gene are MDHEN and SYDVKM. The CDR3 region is CASSWGRPGSPLHF. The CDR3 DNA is TGTGCCAGCAGTTGGGGCAGGCCCGGTTCACCCCTCCACTTT.

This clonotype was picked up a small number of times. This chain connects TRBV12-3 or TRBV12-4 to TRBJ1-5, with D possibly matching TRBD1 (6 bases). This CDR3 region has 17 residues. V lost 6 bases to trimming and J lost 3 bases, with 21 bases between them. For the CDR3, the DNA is TGTGCCAGCAGGGGTGTCCAGGGGAGAGGATTCAATCAGCCCCAGCATTTT. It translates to CASRGVQGRGFNQPQHF.

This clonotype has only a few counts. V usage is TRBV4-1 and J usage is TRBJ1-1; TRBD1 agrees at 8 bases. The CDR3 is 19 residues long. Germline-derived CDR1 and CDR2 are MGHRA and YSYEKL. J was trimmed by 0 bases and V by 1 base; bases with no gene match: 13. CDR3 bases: TGCGCCAGCAGCCAAGCTCCCGGACAGGGTCAAGGTGTGAACACTGAAGCTTTCTTT. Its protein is CASSQAPGQGQGVNTEAFF.

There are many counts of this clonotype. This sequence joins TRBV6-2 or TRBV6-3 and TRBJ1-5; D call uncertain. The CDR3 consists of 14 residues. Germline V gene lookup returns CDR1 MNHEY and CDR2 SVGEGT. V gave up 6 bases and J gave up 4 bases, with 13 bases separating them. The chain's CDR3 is CASSRRDRNQPQHF. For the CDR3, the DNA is TGTGCCAGCAGCCGCCGGGATCGAAATCAGCCCCAGCATTTT.

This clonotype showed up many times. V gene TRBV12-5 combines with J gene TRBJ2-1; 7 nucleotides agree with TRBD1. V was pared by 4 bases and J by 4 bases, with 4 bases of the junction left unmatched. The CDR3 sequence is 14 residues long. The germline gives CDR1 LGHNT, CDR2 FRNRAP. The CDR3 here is CASGWGQLYNEQFF. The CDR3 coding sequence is TGTGCTAGTGGTTGGGGACAGCTATACAATGAGCAGTTCTTC.

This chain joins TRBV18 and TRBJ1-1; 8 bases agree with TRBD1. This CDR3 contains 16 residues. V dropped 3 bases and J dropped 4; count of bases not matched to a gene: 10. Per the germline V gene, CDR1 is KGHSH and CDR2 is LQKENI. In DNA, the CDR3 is TGTGCCAGCTCACCCGATCAGGGGGCCTGGAGCACTGAAGCTTTCTTT. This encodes CASSPDQGAWSTEAFF.

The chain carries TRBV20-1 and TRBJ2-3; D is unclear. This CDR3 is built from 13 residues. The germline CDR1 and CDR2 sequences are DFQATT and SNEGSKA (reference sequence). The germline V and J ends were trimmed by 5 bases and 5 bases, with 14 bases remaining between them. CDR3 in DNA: TGCAGTGCTCTGATCACGGGTGGAGATACGCAGTATTTT. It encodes CSALITGGDTQYF.

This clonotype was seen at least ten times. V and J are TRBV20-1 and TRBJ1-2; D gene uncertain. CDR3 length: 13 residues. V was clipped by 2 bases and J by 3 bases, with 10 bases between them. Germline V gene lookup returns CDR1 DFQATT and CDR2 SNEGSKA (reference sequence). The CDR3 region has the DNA TGCAGTGCTAGACGCGGCAGAGACTATGGCTACACCTTC. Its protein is CSARRGRDYGYTF.

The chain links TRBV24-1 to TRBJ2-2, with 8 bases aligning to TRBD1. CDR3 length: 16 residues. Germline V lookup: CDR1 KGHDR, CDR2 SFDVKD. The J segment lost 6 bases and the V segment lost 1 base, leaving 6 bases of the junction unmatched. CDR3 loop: CATSDLRQGAAGELFF. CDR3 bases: TGTGCCACCAGTGATTTACGGCAGGGGGCGGCCGGGGAGCTGTTTTTT.

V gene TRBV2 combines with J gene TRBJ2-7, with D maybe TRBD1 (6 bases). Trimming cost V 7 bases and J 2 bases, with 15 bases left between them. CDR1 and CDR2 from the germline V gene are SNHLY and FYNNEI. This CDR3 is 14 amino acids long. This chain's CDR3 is CASTVYRAPYEQYF. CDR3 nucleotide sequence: TGTGCCAGCACCGTTTACAGGGCCCCCTACGAGCAGTACTTC.

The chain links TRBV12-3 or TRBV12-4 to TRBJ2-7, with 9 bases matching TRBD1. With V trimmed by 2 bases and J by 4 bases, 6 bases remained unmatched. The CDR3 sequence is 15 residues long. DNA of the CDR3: TGTGCCAGCAGTTTAACTGGGACAGGGTTGTACGAGCAGTACTTC. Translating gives CASSLTGTGLYEQYF.